This T cell receptor beta chain was recorded in a study of cytomegalovirus exposure and HLA in healthy donors. Study-wide results and caveats: TCR beta chains associated with HLA were, in a later analysis, more clonally expanded than equally common others.

The primer mix had 60 Vbeta and 13 Jbeta primers. Only in-frame clones appear in the TCRdb table, and some are missing; sequencing was by immunoSEQ multiplex PCR. This table holds 65,000 to 95,000 clones, roughly 70% found once. A word on this clone: Antigen unknown.

Sequencing was done on a sample of PBMCs. The TCR sequence derives from a man between 65 and 85 years old in good health and CMV-seronegative.

CDR3 region: CASSHGRGQETQYF. The CDR3 bases are TGCGCCAGCAGCCATGGGAGGGGGCAAGAGACCCAGTACTTC. The chain links TRBV5-1 to TRBJ2-5; tentative D call: TRBD2 (7 bases). Trimming left V 4 bases short and J 2 bases short, with 12 bases between. Germline lookup yields CDR1 SGHRS and CDR2 YFSETQ. The CDR3 spans 14 residues.